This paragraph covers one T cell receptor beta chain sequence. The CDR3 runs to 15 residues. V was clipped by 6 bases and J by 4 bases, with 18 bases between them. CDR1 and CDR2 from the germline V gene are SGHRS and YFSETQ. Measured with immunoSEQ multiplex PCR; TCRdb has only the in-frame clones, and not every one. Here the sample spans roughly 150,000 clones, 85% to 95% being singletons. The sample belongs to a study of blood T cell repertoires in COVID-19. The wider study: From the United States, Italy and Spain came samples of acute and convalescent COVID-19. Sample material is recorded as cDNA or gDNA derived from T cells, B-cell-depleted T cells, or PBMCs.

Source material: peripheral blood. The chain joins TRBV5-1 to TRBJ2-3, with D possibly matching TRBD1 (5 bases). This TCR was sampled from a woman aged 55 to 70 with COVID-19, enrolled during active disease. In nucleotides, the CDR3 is TGCGCCAGCAAGCAGTACCAGGGTTTTGCAGATACGCAGTATTTT. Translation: CASKQYQGFADTQYF.